Listed below are T cell receptor beta chains from one sample, sequenced in a study of T-cell reconstitution after alpha-beta-depleted transplantation in children. TCRdb ran MiXCR on the PCR reads and lists one entry per CDR3 protein. The sample lists about 290,000 distinct CDR3 sequences, over 7% occurring once. The sample here was peripheral blood, taken 360 days after TCRalphabeta/CD19-depleted stem cell transplant. The receptors here all came from a female patient aged 2-15 years who had a stem cell transplant for Fanconi anemia, so the T cells may come from the graft donor. CDR3s include the opening cysteine and the closing phenylalanine or tryptophan. A D gene is named only where the DNA matches it firmly. Where a row states a size, it is once, few, many or the class of an expanded clone; other rows omit it.

V gene: TRBV3-1
J gene: TRBJ2-2
D gene: NA
CDR3 length: 14
clone size: NA
CDR3 DNA: TGTGCCAGCAGCCAAGAACACAGGGTCGGGGAGCTGTTTTTT
CDR3 protein: CASSQEHRVGELFF

V gene: TRBV15
J gene: TRBJ2-1
D gene: TRBD1
CDR3 length: 14
clone size: NA
CDR3 DNA: TGTGCCACCAGCGCCCGGGACAGCTACAATGAGCAGTTCTTC
CDR3 protein: CATSARDSYNEQFF

V gene: TRBV6-1
J gene: TRBJ2-3
D gene: NA
CDR3 length: 14
clone size: few
CDR3 DNA: TGTGCCAGCAGTGAATCTGGGTTCACAGATACGCAGTATTTT
CDR3 protein: CASSESGFTDTQYF

V gene: TRBV11-2
J gene: TRBJ2-7
D gene: NA
CDR3 length: 14
clone size: NA
CDR3 DNA: TGTGCCAGCAGCTTAGATGTCAGCTCCTACGAGCAGTACTTC
CDR3 protein: CASSLDVSSYEQYF

V gene: TRBV18
J gene: TRBJ2-7
D gene: NA
CDR3 length: 17
clone size: few
CDR3 DNA: TGTGCCAGCTCACCAATAAATCGGGGACGGAATTCCTACGAGCAGTACTTC
CDR3 protein: CASSPINRGRNSYEQYF

V gene: TRBV6-1
J gene: TRBJ1-1
D gene: TRBD1
CDR3 length: 16
clone size: few
CDR3 DNA: TGTGCCAGCAGTCAACCCGGGGGGACAGGTCTCACTGAAGCTTTCTTT
CDR3 protein: CASSQPGGTGLTEAFF

V gene: TRBV6-5
J gene: TRBJ2-3
D gene: TRBD1
CDR3 length: 14
clone size: many
CDR3 DNA: TGTGCCAGCATTCTGGACAGGGGCACAGATACGCAGTATTTT
CDR3 protein: CASILDRGTDTQYF

V gene: TRBV6-2/TRBV6-3
J gene: TRBJ2-3
D gene: NA
CDR3 length: 15
clone size: NA
CDR3 DNA: TGTGCCAGCAGTTACCGTAATAGCGGAGCAGATACGCAGTATTTT
CDR3 protein: CASSYRNSGADTQYF

V gene: TRBV10-3
J gene: TRBJ2-3
D gene: TRBD1
CDR3 length: 14
clone size: many
CDR3 DNA: TGTGCCATCAGCCACAGGGGCGGCACAGATACGCAGTATTTT
CDR3 protein: CAISHRGGTDTQYF

V gene: TRBV7-9
J gene: TRBJ2-7
D gene: NA
CDR3 length: 14
clone size: few
CDR3 DNA: TGTGCCAGCAGCTTAACTGACAGCACCTACGAGCAGTACTTC
CDR3 protein: CASSLTDSTYEQYF

V gene: TRBV9
J gene: TRBJ1-3
D gene: NA
CDR3 length: 16
clone size: NA
CDR3 DNA: TGTGCCAGCAGCTCCGGCGTGGACTTCACCGGAAACACCATATATTTT
CDR3 protein: CASSSGVDFTGNTIYF

V gene: TRBV4-2
J gene: TRBJ1-1
D gene: NA
CDR3 length: 15
clone size: many
CDR3 DNA: TGTGCCAGCAGCCGGCAGGACAGTTCCTACACTGAAGCTTTCTTT
CDR3 protein: CASSRQDSSYTEAFF

V gene: TRBV5-1
J gene: TRBJ2-1
D gene: TRBD1
CDR3 length: 16
clone size: many
CDR3 DNA: TGCGCCAGCAGCCTTACCCAGGGGGCATCCTACAATGAGCAGTTCTTC
CDR3 protein: CASSLTQGASYNEQFF

V gene: TRBV28
J gene: TRBJ1-5
D gene: NA
CDR3 length: 16
clone size: NA
CDR3 DNA: TGTGCCAGCAGGACCGCCGAGGACAAGCAACGCCAGCCCCAGCATTTT
CDR3 protein: CASRTAEDKQRQPQHF

V gene: TRBV5-1
J gene: TRBJ2-3
D gene: TRBD1
CDR3 length: 16
clone size: many
CDR3 DNA: TGCGCCAGCAGCTTGAATGGACAGGGAACAGCAGATACGCAGTATTTT
CDR3 protein: CASSLNGQGTADTQYF

V gene: TRBV7-9
J gene: TRBJ2-5
D gene: NA
CDR3 length: 16
clone size: many
CDR3 DNA: TGTGCCAGCAGCGACAACTCCGGATCTCCCCAAGAGACCCAGTACTTC
CDR3 protein: CASSDNSGSPQETQYF

V gene: TRBV7-2
J gene: TRBJ1-4
D gene: NA
CDR3 length: 16
clone size: many
CDR3 DNA: TGTGCCAGCAGCTTAGGGCAGGGCTTAATCGGTGAAAAACTGTTTTTT
CDR3 protein: CASSLGQGLIGEKLFF

V gene: TRBV5-1
J gene: TRBJ2-3
D gene: TRBD1
CDR3 length: 15
clone size: NA
CDR3 DNA: TGCGCCAGCAGCCCCCGGGACAGGAGCACAGATACGCAGTATTTT
CDR3 protein: CASSPRDRSTDTQYF

V gene: TRBV20-1
J gene: TRBJ2-7
D gene: TRBD2
CDR3 length: 13
clone size: NA
CDR3 DNA: TGCAGTGCTAGGTCGGGAGGGGCCTACGAGCAGTACTTC
CDR3 protein: CSARSGGAYEQYF

V gene: TRBV4-3
J gene: TRBJ2-1
D gene: NA
CDR3 length: 13
clone size: many
CDR3 DNA: TGCGCCAGCAGCCCGACAGACGGGAATGAGCAGTTCTTC
CDR3 protein: CASSPTDGNEQFF

V gene: TRBV5-1
J gene: TRBJ1-1
D gene: NA
CDR3 length: 14
clone size: many
CDR3 DNA: TGCGCCAGCAGCTCCGGGGGGCTGGTCACTGAAGCTTTCTTT
CDR3 protein: CASSSGGLVTEAFF

V gene: TRBV7-3
J gene: TRBJ2-7
D gene: TRBD2
CDR3 length: 15
clone size: many
CDR3 DNA: TGTGCCAGCAGCTTAAGTCGAGCGGGGCCCTACGAGCAGTACTTC
CDR3 protein: CASSLSRAGPYEQYF

V gene: TRBV29-1
J gene: TRBJ2-1
D gene: TRBD2
CDR3 length: 16
clone size: many
CDR3 DNA: TGCAGCGTTGATTTTCTAGCGGGGGCCACTGGGAATGAGCAGTTCTTC
CDR3 protein: CSVDFLAGATGNEQFF

V gene: TRBV7-8
J gene: TRBJ2-3
D gene: NA
CDR3 length: 14
clone size: NA
CDR3 DNA: TGTGCCAGCAGCTTAAGGATCCACACAGATACGCAGTATTTT
CDR3 protein: CASSLRIHTDTQYF

V gene: TRBV27
J gene: TRBJ1-1
D gene: TRBD1
CDR3 length: 14
clone size: many
CDR3 DNA: TGTGCCAGCAGCCACGGACAGGCGCTCAGGGAAGCTTTCTTT
CDR3 protein: CASSHGQALREAFF

V gene: TRBV6-1
J gene: TRBJ1-2
D gene: NA
CDR3 length: 13
clone size: many
CDR3 DNA: TGTGCCACCAGCGACTTGTACGGATATGGCTACACCTTC
CDR3 protein: CATSDLYGYGYTF

V gene: TRBV11-2
J gene: TRBJ2-4
D gene: TRBD2
CDR3 length: 14
clone size: NA
CDR3 DNA: TGTGCCACCAAGCGGGGGGGCCCCAAAAACATTCAGTACTTC
CDR3 protein: CATKRGGPKNIQYF

V gene: TRBV2
J gene: TRBJ2-1
D gene: NA
CDR3 length: 16
clone size: many
CDR3 DNA: TGTGCCAGCTCTGGCCCCGGCGGCCTGACCTACAATGAGCAGTTCTTC
CDR3 protein: CASSGPGGLTYNEQFF

V gene: TRBV5-1
J gene: TRBJ1-6
D gene: TRBD1
CDR3 length: 12
clone size: many
CDR3 DNA: TGCGCCAGCAGCTCTGACAGGGTCACCCTCCACTTT
CDR3 protein: CASSSDRVTLHF

V gene: TRBV2
J gene: TRBJ1-1
D gene: NA
CDR3 length: 14
clone size: NA
CDR3 DNA: TGTGCCAGCAGGAGAAATGGACAGAACACTGAAGCTTTCTTT
CDR3 protein: CASRRNGQNTEAFF

V gene: TRBV7-9
J gene: TRBJ1-2
D gene: NA
CDR3 length: 15
clone size: NA
CDR3 DNA: TGTGCCAGCAGCCCACCTTACCGGAGTCCGCGTGGCTACACCTTC
CDR3 protein: CASSPPYRSPRGYTF

V gene: TRBV20-1
J gene: TRBJ2-1
D gene: NA
CDR3 length: 15
clone size: many
CDR3 DNA: TGCAGTGCCCGAGGGTTAGCGTTGAATGCCTATGAGCAGTTCTTC
CDR3 protein: CSARGLALNAYEQFF

V gene: TRBV7-8
J gene: TRBJ2-3
D gene: TRBD2
CDR3 length: 17
clone size: NA
CDR3 DNA: TGTGCCAGCAGCCATCAGGTTCTGGCGGGGGGCACAGATACGCAGTATTTT
CDR3 protein: CASSHQVLAGGTDTQYF

V gene: TRBV5-1
J gene: TRBJ2-7
D gene: TRBD2
CDR3 length: 15
clone size: few
CDR3 DNA: TGCGCCAGCAGCTTGCTAGGACTAGCGGGCTACGAGCAGTACTTC
CDR3 protein: CASSLLGLAGYEQYF

V gene: TRBV15
J gene: TRBJ2-3
D gene: TRBD1
CDR3 length: 14
clone size: many
CDR3 DNA: TGTGCCACCAGCCCGCTAACTACAGGGGGGACGCAGTATTTT
CDR3 protein: CATSPLTTGGTQYF

V gene: TRBV7-9
J gene: TRBJ1-4
D gene: NA
CDR3 length: 15
clone size: many
CDR3 DNA: TGTGCCAGCAGTTGGGGGACCCGGACTAATGAAAAACTGTTTTTT
CDR3 protein: CASSWGTRTNEKLFF

V gene: TRBV21-1
J gene: TRBJ1-1
D gene: NA
CDR3 length: 16
clone size: many
CDR3 DNA: TGTGCCAGCAGCAAGTCCCGGGACAGGGGGCGCACTGAAGCTTTCTTT
CDR3 protein: CASSKSRDRGRTEAFF

V gene: TRBV20-1
J gene: TRBJ2-1
D gene: TRBD2
CDR3 length: 14
clone size: many
CDR3 DNA: TGCAGTGCTAGTGGGCGGGGGAACTACAATGAGCAGTTCTTC
CDR3 protein: CSASGRGNYNEQFF

V gene: TRBV12-3/TRBV12-4
J gene: TRBJ1-1
D gene: NA
CDR3 length: 12
clone size: many
CDR3 DNA: TGTGCCAGCAGTTTAATTGGGCCCGAAGCTTTCTTT
CDR3 protein: CASSLIGPEAFF

V gene: TRBV7-2
J gene: TRBJ2-5
D gene: TRBD2
CDR3 length: 15
clone size: NA
CDR3 DNA: TGTGCCAGCAGCTTCGGACTAGGAAACGGAGAGACCCAGTACTTC
CDR3 protein: CASSFGLGNGETQYF

V gene: TRBV28
J gene: TRBJ2-3
D gene: NA
CDR3 length: 15
clone size: many
CDR3 DNA: TGTGCCAGCAGCCCCGGCAGGGGCTCCGGAGATACGCAGTATTTT
CDR3 protein: CASSPGRGSGDTQYF